The 19 T cell receptor beta chains below all came from one sample that was sequenced in a study of T-cell reconstitution after alpha-beta-depleted transplantation in children. As it was prepared, the TCRbeta library received unique molecular identifiers. TCRdb re-called the PCR reads with MiXCR, one entry per CDR3 protein. The sample shows 780,000 or so distinct CDR3 sequences, around 15% of them seen only once. The sequences come from PBMCs, mostly from graft donor cells, collected 360 days after TCRalphabeta/CD19-depleted stem cell transplant. All receptors derive from a male patient younger than 18 who had a stem cell transplant for acute lymphoblastic leukemia, so the T cells may come from the graft donor.

As for this clonotype: One end of the junction varies from germline; a read error may be responsible. V is TRBV5-1 and J is TRBJ2-7, with 9 bases matching TRBD1. This CDR3 spans 17 amino acids. Germline CDR1 SGHRS, CDR2 YFSETQ. CDR3 nucleotides: TGCGCCAGCAGCTTGGATCTGTGGGACAGGGCAACCTACGAGCATTACTTC. This sequence encodes CASSLDLWDRATYEHYF.

V is TRBV19 and J is TRBJ2-3, with D possibly TRBD1 on 6 matching bases. The CDR3 has 15 amino acids. Germline CDR1 and CDR2: LNHDA and SQIVND (reference sequence). The ends were cut back, 5 bases at V and 8 bases at J, with 20 bases in the middle. CDR3 nucleotide sequence: TGTGCCAGTAGTGCCCCAACTCGCCAGGGGCCTACGCAGTATTTT. Its protein product is CASSAPTRQGPTQYF.

CDR3 sequence (DNA): TGCGCCAGCAGCCACGGGACTAGCGGGAGAGGGACAGATACGCAGTATTTT. Its protein is CASSHGTSGRGTDTQYF. The J gene is TRBJ2-3, the V gene TRBV4-1; TRBD2 agrees at 14 bases. V dropped 3 bases and J dropped 3; count of bases not matched to a gene: 5. The germline gives CDR1 MGHRA, CDR2 YSYEKL. CDR3 length: 17 residues.

This clonotype was seen a few times. This chain connects TRBV10-3 to TRBJ2-1, with D perhaps matching TRBD1 (5 bases). V lost 2 bases and J lost 5, with 16 bases in between. The CDR3 sequence is 16 residues long. The germline V gene has CDR1 ENHRY and CDR2 SYGVKD. CDR3 nucleotide sequence: TGTGCCATCAGTGAGCAGGGTCCCACACTAAACAATGAGCAGTTCTTC. It yields the protein CAISEQGPTLNNEQFF.

This clonotype was detected ten times or more. The genes are TRBV5-1 and TRBJ2-2; D is undetermined. Trimming shortened V by 0 bases and J by 9 bases, and 9 bases separated the two germline ends. Germline CDR1 SGHRS, CDR2 YFSETQ. The CDR3 runs 13 residues. CDR3 coding DNA: TGCGCCAGCAGCTTGGAATCGATACGGGAGCTGTTTTTT. It yields the protein CASSLESIRELFF.

J is TRBJ2-1 and V is TRBV19, with TRBD2 identical over 7 bases. The CDR3 loop spans 15 amino acids. Germline V gene lookup returns CDR1 LNHDA and CDR2 SQIVND (reference sequence). The J segment lost 9 bases and the V segment lost 7 bases, leaving 15 bases of the junction unmatched. DNA of the CDR3: TGTGCCAGTAACCTGAACGGGAGGCCCTTCGGTGAGCAGTTCTTC. Amino acid sequence: CASNLNGRPFGEQFF.

This clonotype was seen ten or more times. The chain links TRBV12-3 or TRBV12-4 to TRBJ2-1, with no clear D. The CDR3 is 14 amino acids. V lost 8 bases and J lost 5, with 16 bases in between. Written as DNA, the CDR3 is TGTGCCAGCTACCCCCATGGCGGAAACAATGAGCAGTTCTTC. Its translation is CASYPHGGNNEQFF.

The rearrangement joins TRBV24-1 to TRBJ2-1; 8 bases align to TRBD2. This CDR3 comprises 16 residues. Per the germline V gene, CDR1 is KGHDR and CDR2 is SFDVKD. V gave up 9 bases and J gave up 0 bases; unmatched junction bases: 9. The CDR3: CATSGSSGSSYNEQFF. The CDR3 DNA reads as TGTGCCACCTCGGGATCGAGCGGGAGCTCCTACAATGAGCAGTTCTTC.

J is TRBJ1-3 and V is TRBV12-3 or TRBV12-4, with D maybe TRBD1 (5 bases). Trimming took 6 bases from V and 1 from J, leaving 13 bases between them. There are 15 residues in the CDR3. The CDR3 loop is CASSPDSTSGNTIYF. CDR3 coding DNA: TGTGCCAGCAGCCCCGACAGCACTTCTGGAAACACCATATATTTT.

The V call is TRBV7-9, the J call TRBJ2-7; tentatively, D is TRBD2 (5 bases). Trimming took 6 bases from V and 4 from J, leaving 13 bases between them. The CDR3 is 13 amino acids. CDR1 is SEHNR, CDR2 FQNEAQ, per germline (reference sequence). CDR3 bases: TGTGCCAGCAGATCCCGTAGCGCATACGAGCAGTACTTC. This translates into CASRSRSAYEQYF.

Turning to this clonotype: One end of the junction varies from germline; a read error may be responsible. V gene TRBV6-5 combines with J gene TRBJ2-1, with 13 bases that match TRBD2. The CDR3 runs to 17 residues. Germline loops: CDR1 MNHEY, CDR2 SVGAGI. CDR3 coding DNA: TGTGCCGGCAGTTACCGGACTAGCGGGGGTGGAAACAATGAGCAGTTCTTC. Its translation is CAGSYRTSGGGNNEQFF.

This clonotype was recorded many times. The chain recombines TRBV6-6 with TRBJ2-4, with D maybe TRBD1 (5 bases). Germline CDR1 is MNHNY and CDR2 is SVGAGI (reference sequence). The CDR3 extends over 13 amino acids. V lost 4 bases to trimming and J lost 6 bases, with 10 bases between them. CDR3 sequence reads: CASSFDRINIQYF. In nucleotides, the CDR3 is TGTGCCAGCAGTTTTGACAGAATAAACATTCAGTACTTC.

This chain links TRBV11-2 with TRBJ2-7, with 8 bases aligning to TRBD1. The CDR3 contains 17 residues. Unmatched junction bases numbered 14, after V lost 5 bases and J lost 2 bases. The germline V gene has CDR1 SGHAT and CDR2 FQNNGV. Written as DNA, the CDR3 is TGTGCCAGCAGCGTAAGGACAGGGATGCTTATTCCCTACGAGCAGTACTTC. Its protein is CASSVRTGMLIPYEQYF.

This chain uses TRBV5-1 with TRBJ1-1, with D maybe TRBD1 (6 bases). Trimming removed 0 bases from V and 4 bases from J, with 10 bases in between. CDR1 and CDR2 (germline): SGHRS, YFSETQ. The CDR3 sequence is 14 residues long. The CDR3 DNA sequence: TGCGCCAGCAGCTTGGGGACAGCGAGCACTGAAGCTTTCTTT. It specifies CASSLGTASTEAFF.

The V gene is TRBV6-1, the J gene TRBJ2-2; 12 nucleotides match TRBD1. CDR1 and CDR2 from the germline V gene are MNHNS and SASEGT. The V and J ends lost 6 bases and 5 bases, in that order; junction bases with no gene match: 7. The CDR3 is made up of 16 amino acids. The DNA for the CDR3 is TGTGCCAGCAGGGGCGGGACAGGGGGCGTAACCGGGGAGCTGTTTTTT. Residues: CASRGGTGGVTGELFF.

This clonotype was recorded many times. The germline gene is not matched at one end of the junction; a read error may be the cause. CDR3 sequence: CASSLLAGGTDTQYF. The CDR3, as DNA: TGCGCCAGCAGTCTACTAGCGGGAGGCACAGATACGCAGTATTTT. The rearrangement uses TRBV7-2 and TRBJ2-3, with 11 bases matching TRBD2. Germline assignment: CDR1 SGHTA and CDR2 FQGNSA. This CDR3 spans 15 amino acids.

This clonotype was detected a few times. This chain joins TRBV12-3 or TRBV12-4 and TRBJ1-5, with TRBD1 matching 8 bases. Unmatched junction bases numbered 9, after V lost 5 bases and J lost 6 bases. The CDR3 extends over 15 amino acids. The CDR3 coding sequence is TGTGCCAGCAGTCGCCGGGACAGGATCGGTCAGCCCCAGCATTTT. Protein product: CASSRRDRIGQPQHF.

This clonotype was detected many times. The chain employs TRBV29-1 and TRBJ2-7, with a possible D match to TRBD1 (5 bases). V lost 1 base to trimming and J lost 2 bases, with 12 bases between them. Germline loops: CDR1 SQVTM, CDR2 ANQGSEA. The CDR3 is made up of 14 amino acids. CDR3 sequence: CSVEVRAGTYEQYF. The CDR3 nucleotides are TGCAGCGTTGAAGTTCGGGCAGGGACCTACGAGCAGTACTTC.

This clonotype was seen repeatedly, ten times or more. The CDR3: CASSRDSSKMETQYF. DNA of the CDR3: TGTGCCAGCAGCCGCGACAGCTCAAAAATGGAGACCCAGTACTTC. The V call is TRBV12-3 or TRBV12-4, the J call TRBJ2-5; D is perhaps TRBD1 (5 bases). The CDR3 length is 15 residues. Trimming removed 6 bases from V and 5 bases from J, with 19 bases in between.